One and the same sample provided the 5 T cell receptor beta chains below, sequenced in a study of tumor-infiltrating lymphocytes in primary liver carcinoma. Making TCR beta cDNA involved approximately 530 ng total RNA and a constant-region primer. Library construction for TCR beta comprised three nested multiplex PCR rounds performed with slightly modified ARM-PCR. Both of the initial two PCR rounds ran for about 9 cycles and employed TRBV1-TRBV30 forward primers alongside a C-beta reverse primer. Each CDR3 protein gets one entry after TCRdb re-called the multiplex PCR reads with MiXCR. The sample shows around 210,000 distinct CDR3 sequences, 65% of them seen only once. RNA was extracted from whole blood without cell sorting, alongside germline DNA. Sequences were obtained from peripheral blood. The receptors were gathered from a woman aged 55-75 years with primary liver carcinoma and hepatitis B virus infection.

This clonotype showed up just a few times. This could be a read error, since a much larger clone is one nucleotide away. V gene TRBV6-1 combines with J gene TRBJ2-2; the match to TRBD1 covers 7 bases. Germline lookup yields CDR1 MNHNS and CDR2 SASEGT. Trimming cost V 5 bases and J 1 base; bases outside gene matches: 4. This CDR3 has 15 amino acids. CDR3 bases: TGTGCCAGCAGTCCCCAGGGGGTGAACACCGGGGAGCTGTTTTTT. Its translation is CASSPQGVNTGELFF.

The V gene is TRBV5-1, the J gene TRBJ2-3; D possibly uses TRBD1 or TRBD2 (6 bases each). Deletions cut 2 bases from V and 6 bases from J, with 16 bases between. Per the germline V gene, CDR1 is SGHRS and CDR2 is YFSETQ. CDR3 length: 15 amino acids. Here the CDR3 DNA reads TGCGCCAGCAGCTTATCGGGGGCTCCGGGGGATACGCAGTATTTT. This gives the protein CASSLSGAPGDTQYF.

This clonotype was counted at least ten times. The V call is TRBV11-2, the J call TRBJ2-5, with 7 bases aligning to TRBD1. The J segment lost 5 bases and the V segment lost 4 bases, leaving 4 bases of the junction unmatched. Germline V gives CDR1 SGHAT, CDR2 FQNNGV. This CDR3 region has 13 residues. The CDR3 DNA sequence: TGTGCCAGCAGCTCCGACAGGGTTGAGACCCAGTACTTC. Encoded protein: CASSSDRVETQYF.

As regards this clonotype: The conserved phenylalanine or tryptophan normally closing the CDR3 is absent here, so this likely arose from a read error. The CDR3 sequence: CASSCSTETGSHEQYS. The CDR3 bases are TGTGCCAGCAGTTGCTCGACGGAGACAGGCTCCCACGAGCAGTACTCC. This chain links TRBV6-5 with TRBJ2-7; possible D gene TRBD1, 6 bases. This CDR3 is 16 amino acids long. Germline CDR1 is MNHEY and CDR2 is SVGAGI.

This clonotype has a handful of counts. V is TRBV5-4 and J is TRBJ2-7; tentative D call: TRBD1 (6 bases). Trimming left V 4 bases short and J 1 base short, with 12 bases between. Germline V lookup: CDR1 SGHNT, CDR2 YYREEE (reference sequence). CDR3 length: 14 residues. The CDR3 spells CASSPSDSSYEQYF. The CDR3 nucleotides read TGTGCCAGCAGCCCCTCGGACAGTTCCTACGAGCAGTACTTC.